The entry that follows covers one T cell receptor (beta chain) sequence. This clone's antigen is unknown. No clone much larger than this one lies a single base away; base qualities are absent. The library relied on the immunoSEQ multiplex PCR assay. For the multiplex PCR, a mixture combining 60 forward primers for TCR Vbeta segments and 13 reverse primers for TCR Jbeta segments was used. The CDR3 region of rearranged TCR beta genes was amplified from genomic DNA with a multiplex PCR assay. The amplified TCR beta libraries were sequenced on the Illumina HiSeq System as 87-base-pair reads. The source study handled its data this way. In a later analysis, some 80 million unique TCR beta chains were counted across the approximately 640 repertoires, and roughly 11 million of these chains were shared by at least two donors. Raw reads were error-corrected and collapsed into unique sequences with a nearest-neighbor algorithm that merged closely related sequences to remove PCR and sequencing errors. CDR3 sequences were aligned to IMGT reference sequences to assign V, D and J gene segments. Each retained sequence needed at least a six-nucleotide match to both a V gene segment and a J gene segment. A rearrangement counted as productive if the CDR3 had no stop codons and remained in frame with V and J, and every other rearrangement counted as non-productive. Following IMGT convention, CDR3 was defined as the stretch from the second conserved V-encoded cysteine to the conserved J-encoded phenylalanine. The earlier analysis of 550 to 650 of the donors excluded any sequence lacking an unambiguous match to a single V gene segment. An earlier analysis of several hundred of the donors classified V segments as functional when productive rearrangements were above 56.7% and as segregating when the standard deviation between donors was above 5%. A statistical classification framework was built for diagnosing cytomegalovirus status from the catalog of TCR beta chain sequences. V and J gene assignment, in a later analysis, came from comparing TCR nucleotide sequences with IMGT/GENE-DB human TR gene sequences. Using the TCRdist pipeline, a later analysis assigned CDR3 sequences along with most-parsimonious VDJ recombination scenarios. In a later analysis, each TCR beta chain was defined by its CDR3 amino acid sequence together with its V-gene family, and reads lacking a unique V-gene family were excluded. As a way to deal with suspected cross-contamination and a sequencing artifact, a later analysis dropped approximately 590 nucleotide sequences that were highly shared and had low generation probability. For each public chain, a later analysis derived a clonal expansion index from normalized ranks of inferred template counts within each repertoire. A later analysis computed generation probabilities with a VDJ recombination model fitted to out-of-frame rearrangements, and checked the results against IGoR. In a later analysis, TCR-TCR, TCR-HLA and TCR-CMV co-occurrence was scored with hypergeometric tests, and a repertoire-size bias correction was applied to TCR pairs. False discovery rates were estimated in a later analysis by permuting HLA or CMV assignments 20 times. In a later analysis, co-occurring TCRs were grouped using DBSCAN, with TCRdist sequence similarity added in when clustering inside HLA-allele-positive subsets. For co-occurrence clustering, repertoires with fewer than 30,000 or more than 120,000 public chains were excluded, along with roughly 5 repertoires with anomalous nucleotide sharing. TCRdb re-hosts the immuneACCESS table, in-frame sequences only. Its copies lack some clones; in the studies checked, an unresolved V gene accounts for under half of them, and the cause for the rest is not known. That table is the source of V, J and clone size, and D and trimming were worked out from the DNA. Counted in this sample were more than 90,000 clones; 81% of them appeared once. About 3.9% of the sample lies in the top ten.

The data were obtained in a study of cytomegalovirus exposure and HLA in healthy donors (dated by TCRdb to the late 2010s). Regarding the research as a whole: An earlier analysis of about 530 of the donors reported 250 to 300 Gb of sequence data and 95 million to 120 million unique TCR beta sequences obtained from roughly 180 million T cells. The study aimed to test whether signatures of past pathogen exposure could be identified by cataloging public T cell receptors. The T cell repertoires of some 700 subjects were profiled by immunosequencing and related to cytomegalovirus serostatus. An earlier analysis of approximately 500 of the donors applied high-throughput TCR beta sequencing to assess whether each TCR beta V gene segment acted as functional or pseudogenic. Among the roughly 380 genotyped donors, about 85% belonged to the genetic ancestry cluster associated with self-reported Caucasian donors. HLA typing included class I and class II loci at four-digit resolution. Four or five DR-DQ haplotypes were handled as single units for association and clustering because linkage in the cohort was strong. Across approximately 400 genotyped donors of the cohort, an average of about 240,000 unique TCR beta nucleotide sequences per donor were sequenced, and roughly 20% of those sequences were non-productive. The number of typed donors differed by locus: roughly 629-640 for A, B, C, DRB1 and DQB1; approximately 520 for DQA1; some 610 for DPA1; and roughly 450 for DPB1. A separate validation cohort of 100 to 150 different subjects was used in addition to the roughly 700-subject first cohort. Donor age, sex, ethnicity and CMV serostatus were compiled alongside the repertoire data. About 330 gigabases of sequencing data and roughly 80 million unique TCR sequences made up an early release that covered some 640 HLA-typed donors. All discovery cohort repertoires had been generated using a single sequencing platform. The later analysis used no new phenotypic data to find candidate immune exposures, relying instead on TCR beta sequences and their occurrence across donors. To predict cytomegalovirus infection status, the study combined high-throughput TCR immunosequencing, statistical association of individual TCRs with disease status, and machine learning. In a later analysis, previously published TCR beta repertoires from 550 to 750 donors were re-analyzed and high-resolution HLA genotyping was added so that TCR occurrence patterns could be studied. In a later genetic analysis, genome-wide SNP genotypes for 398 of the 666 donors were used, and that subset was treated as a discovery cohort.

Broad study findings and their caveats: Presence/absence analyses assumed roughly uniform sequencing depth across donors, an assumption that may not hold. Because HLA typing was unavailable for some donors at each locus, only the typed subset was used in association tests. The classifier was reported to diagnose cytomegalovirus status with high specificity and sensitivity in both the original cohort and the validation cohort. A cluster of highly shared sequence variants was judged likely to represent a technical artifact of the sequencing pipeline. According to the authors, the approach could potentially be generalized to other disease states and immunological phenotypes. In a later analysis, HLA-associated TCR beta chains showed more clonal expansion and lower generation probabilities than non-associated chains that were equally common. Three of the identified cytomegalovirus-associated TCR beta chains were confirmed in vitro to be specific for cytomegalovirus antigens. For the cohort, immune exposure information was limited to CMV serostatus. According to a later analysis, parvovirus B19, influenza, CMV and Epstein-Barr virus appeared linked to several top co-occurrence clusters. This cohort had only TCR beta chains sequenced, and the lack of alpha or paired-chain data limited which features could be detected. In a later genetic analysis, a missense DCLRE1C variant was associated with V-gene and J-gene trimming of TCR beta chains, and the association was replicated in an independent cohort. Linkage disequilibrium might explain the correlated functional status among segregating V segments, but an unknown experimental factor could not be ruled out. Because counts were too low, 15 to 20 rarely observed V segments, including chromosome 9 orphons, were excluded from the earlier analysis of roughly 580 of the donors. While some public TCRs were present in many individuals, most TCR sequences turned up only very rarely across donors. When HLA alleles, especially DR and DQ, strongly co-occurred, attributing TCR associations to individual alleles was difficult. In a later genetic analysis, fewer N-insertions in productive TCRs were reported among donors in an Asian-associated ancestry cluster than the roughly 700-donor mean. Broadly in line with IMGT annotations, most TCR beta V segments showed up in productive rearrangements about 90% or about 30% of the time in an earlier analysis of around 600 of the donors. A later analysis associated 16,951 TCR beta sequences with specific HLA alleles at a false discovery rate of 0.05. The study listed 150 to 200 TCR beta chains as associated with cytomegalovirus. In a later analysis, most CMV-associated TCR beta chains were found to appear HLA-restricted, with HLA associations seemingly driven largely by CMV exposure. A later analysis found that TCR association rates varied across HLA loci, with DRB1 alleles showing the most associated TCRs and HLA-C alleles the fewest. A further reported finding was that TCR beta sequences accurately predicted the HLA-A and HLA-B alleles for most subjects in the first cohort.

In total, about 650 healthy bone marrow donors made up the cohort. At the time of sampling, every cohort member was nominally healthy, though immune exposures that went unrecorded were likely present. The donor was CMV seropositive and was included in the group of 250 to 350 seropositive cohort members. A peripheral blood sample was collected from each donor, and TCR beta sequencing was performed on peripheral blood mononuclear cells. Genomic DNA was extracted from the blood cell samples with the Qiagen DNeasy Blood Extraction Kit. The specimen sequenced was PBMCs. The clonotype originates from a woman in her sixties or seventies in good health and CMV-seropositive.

CDR3 loop: CASSSRRVHQPQHF. The DNA sequence reads TGTGCCAGCAGTTCCCGTCGGGTGCATCAGCCCCAGCATTTT. The sequence links TRBV27 to TRBJ1-5, with the D gene not clear enough to name. The CDR3 numbers 14 residues from cysteine through phenylalanine. Here the CDR3 DNA is all that survives: 42 bases in frame from base 1. Deletion took 4 bases off V and 5 bases off J, with a span of 12 bases between the germline ends. From the germline V gene (reference sequence), CDR1 is MNHEY and CDR2 is SMNVEV.